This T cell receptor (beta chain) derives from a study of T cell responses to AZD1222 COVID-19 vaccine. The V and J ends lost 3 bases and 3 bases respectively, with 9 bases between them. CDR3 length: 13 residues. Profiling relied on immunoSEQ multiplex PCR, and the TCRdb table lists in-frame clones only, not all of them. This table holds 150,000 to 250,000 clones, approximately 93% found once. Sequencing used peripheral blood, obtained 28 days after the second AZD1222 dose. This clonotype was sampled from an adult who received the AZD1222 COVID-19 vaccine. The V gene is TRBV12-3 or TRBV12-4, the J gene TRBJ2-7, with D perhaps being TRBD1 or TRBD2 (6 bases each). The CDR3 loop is CASSLGGLYEQYF. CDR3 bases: TGTGCCAGCAGTTTGGGGGGCCTCTACGAGCAGTACTTC.